This is a list of T cell receptor beta chains from one sample in a study of T cells in Graves' hyperthyroidism and ophthalmopathy. TCRdb reprocessed the multiplex PCR reads via MiXCR and lists one record per CDR3 protein. The data show hundreds of thousands of distinct CDR3 sequences, with more than 12% seen just once and around 12% held by the top ten. Sequencing was done on a sample of blood. The receptor source for this set is a woman aged 45-59 years with Graves' ophthalmopathy. Each CDR3 is given with its conserved first and last residue. The D gene is left open where the match is weak. Part of the rows lack a size; the others show once, few, many or a class for expanded clones.

>TRBV12-3/TRBV12-4|TRBJ1-3|NA|NA
TGTGCCAGCAGTTTTTCGGGGGAAAACACCATATATTTT
CASSFSGENTIYF
>TRBV27|TRBJ1-1|NA|many
TGTGCCAGCAGTTTGTCTCAGGGGAACACTGAAGCTTTCTTT
CASSLSQGNTEAFF
>TRBV11-2|TRBJ1-1|NA|many
TGTGCCAGCAGCTCAGGTGCGGGGTACAAGTCGGCTTTCTTT
CASSSGAGYKSAFF
>TRBV7-3|TRBJ1-4|NA|NA
TGTGCCAGCAGCTCTCGACAGCCGGGGGAAAAACTGTTTTTT
CASSSRQPGEKLFF
>TRBV9|TRBJ2-5|TRBD1|NA
TGTGCCAGCAGCGTTCAAATGGGACAGCTCCAAGAGACCCAGTACTTC
CASSVQMGQLQETQYF
>TRBV19|TRBJ2-7|NA|few
TGTGCCAGTAGAGGGATTTCCCCCAACGCGGGTATCTACGAGCAGTACTTC
CASRGISPNAGIYEQYF
>TRBV28|TRBJ1-2|NA|many
TGTGCCAGCAGTTTATTAGGGGGTGGAGAGGGCTACACCTTC
CASSLLGGGEGYTF
>TRBV28|TRBJ1-3|NA|many
TGTGCCAGCAGTTCCCCTAGGACGTCTGGAAACACCATATATTTT
CASSSPRTSGNTIYF
>TRBV20-1|TRBJ2-3|TRBD1|NA
TGCAGTGCTAGAACATTGGACAGGACCCGCACAGATACGCAGTATTTT
CSARTLDRTRTDTQYF
>TRBV7-9|TRBJ2-7|NA|many
TGTGCCAGCAGCTTAACCCTACAGGGCACCGAGCAGTACTTC
CASSLTLQGTEQYF
>TRBV20-1|TRBJ2-4|NA|many
TGCAGTGCTAGTGTTCGCAGATCCAAAAACATTCAGTACTTC
CSASVRRSKNIQYF
>TRBV20-1|TRBJ2-7|NA|many
TGCAGTGCAAATGACCCCCTAAATTACGAGCAGTACTTC
CSANDPLNYEQYF
>TRBV7-9|TRBJ2-1|NA|few
TGTGCCAGCAGCTTACCTGTTGAGCAGTTCTTC
CASSLPVEQFF
>TRBV5-4|TRBJ2-7|NA|few
TGTGCCAGCAGCTTGCCGGGAGACTACGAGCAGTACTTC
CASSLPGDYEQYF
>TRBV3-1|TRBJ2-7|TRBD2|NA
TGTGCCAGCAGTCTCCGACTAGCGGGACGAGACGAGCAGTACTTC
CASSLRLAGRDEQYF
>TRBV19|TRBJ1-1|TRBD1|many
TGTGCCAGTAGTATGGGACAGGGGGACACTGAAGCTTTCTTT
CASSMGQGDTEAFF
>TRBV6-6|TRBJ1-1|NA|few
TGTGCCAGCAGTTACCAGATAATGAACACTGAAGCTTTCTTT
CASSYQIMNTEAFF
>TRBV6-2/TRBV6-3|TRBJ1-1|TRBD1|many
TGTGCCAGCAGTCTACCGACAGGGTTAAAGACTGAAGCTTTCTTT
CASSLPTGLKTEAFF
>TRBV18|TRBJ2-1|NA|NA
TGTGCCAGCTCACTGTTAGGAGGCGGGGAGCAGTTCTTC
CASSLLGGGEQFF
>TRBV20-1|TRBJ2-1|NA|many
TGCAGTGCTCCCAGCGGGTTCTCCTACAATGAGCAGTTCTTC
CSAPSGFSYNEQFF
>TRBV12-3/TRBV12-4|TRBJ2-1|TRBD2|many
TGTGCCAGCAGCCCAATAGCGGGGGCAGGAGGGGACAATGAGCAGTTCTTC
CASSPIAGAGGDNEQFF
>TRBV5-1|TRBJ2-7|TRBD2|few
TGCGCCAGCAGCAAGGGACTAGCGGGAGACGAGCAGTACTTC
CASSKGLAGDEQYF
>TRBV6-2/TRBV6-3|TRBJ1-1|TRBD1|NA
TGTGCCAGCAGCTTCGGACAGGGGGCGAGGGGTACTGAAGCTTTCTTT
CASSFGQGARGTEAFF
>TRBV13|TRBJ1-1|TRBD1|few
TGTGCCAGCAGCTCCCTGGGGACAGGGCAGAACACTGAAGCTTTCTTT
CASSSLGTGQNTEAFF
>TRBV7-2|TRBJ1-2|NA|many
TGTGCCAGCAGCTACTCGGACGGAGGAAGAGGCTACACCTTC
CASSYSDGGRGYTF
>TRBV12-3/TRBV12-4|TRBJ2-2|NA|many
TGTGCCAGCAGTTTAGGCGGGATGAACACCGGGGAGCTGTTTTTT
CASSLGGMNTGELFF
>TRBV7-6|TRBJ2-5|NA|few
TGTGCCAGCAGCCCACGGGCGCGTGCGGGATATCAAGAGACCCAGTACTTC
CASSPRARAGYQETQYF
>TRBV5-1|TRBJ2-7|NA|many
TGCGCCAGCAGCTCCGGGACGGAGCCTACCTACGAGCAGTACTTC
CASSSGTEPTYEQYF
>TRBV3-1|TRBJ2-2|TRBD2|many
TGTGCCAGCAAGTTCCGACGGGAGGCCACCGGGGAGCTGTTTTTT
CASKFRREATGELFF
>TRBV20-1|TRBJ2-7|TRBD2|many
TGCAGTGCTAGAGGAGCCCCTGACTTCTCTAGCGGGAGGGCTTTAGACGAGCAGTACTTC
CSARGAPDFSSGRALDEQYF
>TRBV7-3|TRBJ1-1|NA|many
TGTGCCAGCAGCTTAATGAGGGACACTGAAGCTTTCTTT
CASSLMRDTEAFF
>TRBV2|TRBJ2-3|NA|many
TGTGCCAGCAGTGTGGGAAGCACAGATACGCAGTATTTT
CASSVGSTDTQYF
>TRBV11-3|TRBJ1-2|NA|few
TGTGCCAGCAGCTTAGGAGGCAGGGTGCTTCGGTATGGCTACACCTTC
CASSLGGRVLRYGYTF
>TRBV7-2|TRBJ2-7|NA|many
TGTGCCAGCAGAAAGGGTTCCCACGAGCAGTACTTC
CASRKGSHEQYF
>TRBV18|TRBJ2-3|NA|many
TGTGCCAGCTCACCACTTGGGACGGAAGACACAGATACGCAGTATTTT
CASSPLGTEDTDTQYF
>TRBV7-2|TRBJ1-5|TRBD1|many
TGTGCCAGCAGCCGGATTGCTACTACAGGGGGCAATCAGCCCCAGCATTTT
CASSRIATTGGNQPQHF
>TRBV7-9|TRBJ2-1|NA|many
TGTGCCAGCAGCTCAATAAGCTCCTACAATGAGCAGTTCTTC
CASSSISSYNEQFF
>TRBV7-9|TRBJ2-2|TRBD2|NA
TGTGCCAGCAGACTCGGGACTAAGGGCGGGGAGCTGTTTTTT
CASRLGTKGGELFF
>TRBV7-3|TRBJ2-3|NA|NA
TGTGCCAGCAGCACGGGACACTTTAGCACAGATACGCAGTATTTT
CASSTGHFSTDTQYF
>TRBV18|TRBJ1-2|NA|many
TGTGCCAGCTCACCAGTTGACAGCCACTATGGCTACACCTTC
CASSPVDSHYGYTF
>TRBV6-5|TRBJ2-7|TRBD1|once
TGTGCCAGCAGTGTACTGCCACCGGGACAGGGAAACGACGAGCAGTACTTC
CASSVLPPGQGNDEQYF
>TRBV20-1|TRBJ2-5|TRBD2|NA
TGCAGTGCTAGAGATACAGCGGGAGGATGGGAGACCCAGTACTTC
CSARDTAGGWETQYF
>TRBV30|TRBJ1-3|NA|many
TGTGCCTGGCATAAGAGTCGGTTCTCTGGAAACACCATATATTTT
CAWHKSRFSGNTIYF
>TRBV5-6|TRBJ1-5|NA|NA
TGTGCCAGCAGCTTGGCCTGGGGGCGCGGCAATCAGCCCCAGCATTTT
CASSLAWGRGNQPQHF
>TRBV7-6|TRBJ2-1|TRBD2|many
TGTGCCAGCAGCTTAGTCTCTGGGGGTCTAGCGGGGAATGAGCAGTTCTTC
CASSLVSGGLAGNEQFF
>TRBV20-1|TRBJ2-1|TRBD2|many
TGCAGTGCTCCCCCTGGACTAGCGTCCTACAATGAGCAGTTCTTC
CSAPPGLASYNEQFF
>TRBV28|TRBJ2-7|TRBD1|many
TGTGCCAGCAGTTCACCCGGGACAGCTTTTGGGGAGCAGTACTTC
CASSSPGTAFGEQYF
>TRBV6-2/TRBV6-3|TRBJ1-2|TRBD1|NA
TGTGCCAGCAGTCCCCGGGACAGGGGAGGTGGCTACACCTTC
CASSPRDRGGGYTF
>TRBV6-1|TRBJ2-7|TRBD1|many
TGTGCCAGCAGTTTGACCCCGACAGGGGGCTTTCTCTACGAGCAGTACTTC
CASSLTPTGGFLYEQYF
>TRBV7-3|TRBJ1-2|NA|few
TGTGCCAGCAGCTTCATCGGGGGCGGGGGTGGCTACACCTTC
CASSFIGGGGGYTF